Below, one TCR beta chain is given with its context. TCRdb processed the 5' RACE reads anew with MiXCR; each CDR3 protein has one entry. The data hold about 240,000 distinct CDR3 sequences, with more than 9% observed a single time. These data belong to a study of identical twins. This CDR3 comprises 13 residues. Trimming left V 3 bases short and J 7 bases short, with 10 bases between. Germline V lookup: CDR1 DFQATT, CDR2 SNEGSKA (reference sequence). Sequenced input: memory T cells sorted from blood. This rearrangement joins TRBV20-1 to TRBJ2-6, with unresolved D. The sequence derives from a man between 45 and 60 years old in good health. CDR3 loop: CSARGLGANVLTF. The CDR3, as DNA: TGCAGTGCTAGGGGATTAGGCGCCAACGTCCTGACTTTC.